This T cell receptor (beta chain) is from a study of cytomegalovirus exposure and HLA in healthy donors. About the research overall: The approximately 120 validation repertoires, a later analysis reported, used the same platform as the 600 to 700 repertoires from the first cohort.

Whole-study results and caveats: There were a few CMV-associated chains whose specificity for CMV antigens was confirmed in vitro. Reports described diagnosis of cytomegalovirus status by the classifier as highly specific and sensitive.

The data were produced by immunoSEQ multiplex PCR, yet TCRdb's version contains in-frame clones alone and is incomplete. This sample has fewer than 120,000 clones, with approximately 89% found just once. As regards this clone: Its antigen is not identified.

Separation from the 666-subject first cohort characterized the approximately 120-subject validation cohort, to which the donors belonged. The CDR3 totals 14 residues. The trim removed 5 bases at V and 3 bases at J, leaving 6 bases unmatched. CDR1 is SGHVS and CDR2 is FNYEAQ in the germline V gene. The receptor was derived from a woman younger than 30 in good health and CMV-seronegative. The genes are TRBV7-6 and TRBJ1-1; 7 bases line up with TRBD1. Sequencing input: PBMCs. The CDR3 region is CASSPRGRDTEAFF. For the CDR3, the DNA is TGTGCCAGCAGCCCAAGGGGGCGGGACACTGAAGCTTTCTTT.